This TCR beta chain was recorded in a study of T cells in Graves' hyperthyroidism and ophthalmopathy. Study results and caveats: Ophthalmopathy stood apart from stable hyperthyroidism in a 13 V-J model. Most clonotypes expanded in thyroid above 0.001 were likewise present in blood.

RNA transcripts yielded amplified TCR beta CDR3 regions. A first-round RT-PCR of the TCR CDR3 used the HTBI primer set. TCRdb re-called the multiplex PCR reads through MiXCR, storing one row per CDR3 protein. The repertoire holds around 660,000 distinct CDR3 sequences, with roughly 46% as singletons. Losses at the gene ends were 8 bases for V and 7 bases for J; bases not matched to a gene: 5. The CDR3 consists of 11 residues. Germline lookup yields CDR1 SQVTM and CDR2 ANQGSEA. This clonotype occurred once. Its specificity is not known. Given a much more abundant clone one base away, this may be a read error.

Input material: peripheral blood or thyroid tissue (not recorded which). The chain is built from TRBV29-1 and TRBJ1-2; TRBD1 matches at 9 bases. This sequence was found in an adult man with Graves' disease, either hyperthyroidism or ophthalmopathy (not recorded which). The CDR3 DNA follows: TGCAGCTTTACAGGGGGCTGTGGCTACACCTTC. It encodes CSFTGGCGYTF. Full variable domain (outside the CDR3, taken from reference TRBV29-1 and TRBJ1-2): SAVISQKPSRDICQRGTSLTIQCQVDSQVTMMFWYRQQPGQSLTLIATANQGSEATYESGFVIDKFPISRPNLTFSTLTVSNMSPEDSSIYLCSFTGGCGYTFGSGTRLTVV.